Listed below are T cell receptor beta chains from one sample, sequenced in a study of blood T cell repertoires in COVID-19. This table comes from immunoSEQ multiplex PCR, and its TCRdb copy is limited to in-frame clones, with some not included. The sample contains around 180,000 clones, about nine tenths of which appear only once. The sample was peripheral blood. These receptors all come from a man between 65 and 79 years old with active or convalescent COVID-19. Both conserved end residues are part of each CDR3. A D gene is named only where the DNA matches it firmly. Rows may omit the clone size; those that give it use once, few, many or a size class.

clone_size,d_call,j_call,cdr3_length,v_call,cdr3_nt,cdr3_aa
NA,TRBD1,TRBJ1-2,13,TRBV25-1,TGTGCCAGCAGCGAGGGACAGAGCTATGGCTACACCTTC,CASSEGQSYGYTF
NA,NA,TRBJ1-4,16,TRBV28,TGTGCCAGCAGTTCTACAGGAGTCGCAACTAATGAAAAACTGTTTTTT,CASSSTGVATNEKLFF
NA,NA,TRBJ1-2,17,TRBV18,TGTGCCAGCTCACCCCCTAAATCGACAGAACCAAGTCGGGGCTACACCTTC,CASSPPKSTEPSRGYTF
few,NA,TRBJ2-1,13,TRBV11-1,TGTGCCAGCAGCATTACAGGGTACAATGAGCAGTTCTTC,CASSITGYNEQFF
NA,TRBD1,TRBJ1-2,13,TRBV18,TGTGCCAGCTCACCGGGGACAGCCTATGGCTACACCTTC,CASSPGTAYGYTF
NA,NA,TRBJ2-7,15,TRBV4-3,TGCGCCAGCAGCCAAGTCTCAGGGGCAGCCTTCGAGCAGTACTTC,CASSQVSGAAFEQYF
NA,NA,TRBJ1-5,14,TRBV20-1,TGCAGTGCTAGTCAAGCGACAGGAGATCAGCCCCAGCATTTT,CSASQATGDQPQHF
NA,TRBD2,TRBJ2-7,15,TRBV18,TGTGCCAGCTCATCCGGGACTAGCGGGAGTAACGAGCAGTACTTC,CASSSGTSGSNEQYF
NA,NA,TRBJ1-1,15,TRBV7-2,TGTGCCAGCAGCTTAAGCGTACGGCAGAACACTGAAGCTTTCTTT,CASSLSVRQNTEAFF
NA,NA,TRBJ2-2,13,TRBV11-2,TGTGCCAGCAGCTTAGCCCCAGGGGGGGAGCTGTTTTTT,CASSLAPGGELFF
NA,TRBD1,TRBJ2-5,15,TRBV7-2,TGTGCCAGCAGCCGTGGGGGACAGGGGTCTGGGACCCAGTACTTC,CASSRGGQGSGTQYF
NA,NA,TRBJ2-7,13,TRBV7-2,TGTGCCAGCAGCACTAAAAGTCCCCTCGAGCAGTACTTC,CASSTKSPLEQYF
NA,NA,TRBJ1-4,15,TRBV2,TGTGCCAGCGCGGGGAGGGCGACCCGGAGGGAAAAACTGTTTTTT,CASAGRATRREKLFF
NA,NA,TRBJ1-2,14,TRBV3-1/TRBV3-2,TGTGCCAGCAGCCAATTGGGCGCTAACTATGGCTACACCTTC,CASSQLGANYGYTF
NA,TRBD1,TRBJ1-1,18,TRBV30,TGTGCCTGGACCTACCCCCAGGACAGGGGGCTCTTGAACACTGAAGCTTTCTTT,CAWTYPQDRGLLNTEAFF
few,NA,TRBJ1-2,13,TRBV15,TGTGCCACCAGCAGAGAATCGAGGGTTGGCTACACCTTC,CATSRESRVGYTF
NA,NA,TRBJ1-3,13,TRBV30,TGTGCCTGGGTTGTAGGGGCTGGAAACACCATATATTTT,CAWVVGAGNTIYF
NA,NA,TRBJ2-3,14,TRBV7-9,TGTGCCAGCAGCCTAACCGGGAGAGGCGATACGCAGTATTTT,CASSLTGRGDTQYF
NA,NA,TRBJ2-7,16,TRBV7-6,TGTGCCAGCAGCTTAAGCGTTCCGGCAGGGGGGTACGAGCAGTACTTC,CASSLSVPAGGYEQYF
NA,NA,TRBJ1-2,14,TRBV3-1/TRBV3-2,TGTGCCAGCAGCCTGACAGCACAACAAGCTGGCTACACCTTC,CASSLTAQQAGYTF
NA,NA,TRBJ1-1,13,TRBV6-1,TGTGCCAGCAGTGAATGGGGGGACACTGAAGCTTTCTTT,CASSEWGDTEAFF
many,NA,TRBJ2-1,17,TRBV5-1,TGCGCCAGCAGCTTTTCTACTTCAACTGGGGCGAGGAATGAGCAGTTCTTC,CASSFSTSTGARNEQFF
NA,NA,TRBJ1-1,12,TRBV9,TGTGCCAGCAGCGTGAGAGGGAGTGAAGCTTTCTTT,CASSVRGSEAFF
NA,TRBD1,TRBJ2-5,14,TRBV28,TGTGCCAGCAGTTCGGCCGGGACAGGGCTGACCCAGTACTTC,CASSSAGTGLTQYF
NA,TRBD1,TRBJ1-1,13,TRBV19,TGTGCCAGTATGCTACAGGGGGCGATACGAGCTTTCTTT,CASMLQGAIRAFF
NA,NA,TRBJ1-6,17,TRBV7-6,TGTGCCAGCAGCTTACTCACTGCTAACCTGGGCAATTCACCCCTCCACTTT,CASSLLTANLGNSPLHF
NA,NA,TRBJ2-5,14,TRBV18,TGTGCCAGCTCACCAACCCCAGGGCGAGAGACCCAGTACTTC,CASSPTPGRETQYF
NA,NA,TRBJ1-1,14,TRBV4-3,TGCGCCAGCAGCCAAGGGACAACGAACACTGAAGCTTTCTTT,CASSQGTTNTEAFF
few,NA,TRBJ2-7,11,TRBV7-9,TGTGCCAGCAGCTTCAGCTACGAGCAGTACTTC,CASSFSYEQYF
NA,NA,TRBJ2-3,16,TRBV9,TGTGCCAGCAGCGTAGGACACCGTACTAGCACAGATACGCAGTATTTT,CASSVGHRTSTDTQYF
NA,TRBD1,TRBJ1-1,15,TRBV7-2,TGTGCCAGCAGCGAACGACAGGGGGCGGGTACTGAAGCTTTCTTT,CASSERQGAGTEAFF
NA,TRBD1,TRBJ2-1,14,TRBV9,TGTGCCAGCAGTCCTTCGGGACAGTACAATGAGCAGTTCTTC,CASSPSGQYNEQFF
NA,NA,TRBJ2-2,15,TRBV7-6,TGTGCCAGCAGCTTAAGCAGGGGTGACACCGGGGAGCTGTTTTTT,CASSLSRGDTGELFF
NA,NA,TRBJ1-2,15,TRBV4-1,TGCGCCAGCAGCCTCAGGGAAGGGGCGAGCTATGGCTACACCTTC,CASSLREGASYGYTF
once,TRBD2,TRBJ2-3,16,TRBV5-1,TGCGCCAGCAGCCGTGCTAGCGGGAGTAGCACAGATACGCAGTATTTT,CASSRASGSSTDTQYF
few,TRBD1,TRBJ1-1,16,TRBV18,TGTGCCAGCTCACCATCCAGGGGGCGCGGAGGGACTGAAGCTTTCTTT,CASSPSRGRGGTEAFF
NA,TRBD2,TRBJ2-1,17,TRBV4-1,TGCGCCAGCAGCCAAGAAGGGCGGGCTAGCGGGAGGGATGAGCAGTTCTTC,CASSQEGRASGRDEQFF
once,NA,TRBJ2-1,16,TRBV9,TGTGCCAGCAGCGTAGAAGGGGGAGTCACCTACAATGAGCAGTTCTTC,CASSVEGGVTYNEQFF
NA,NA,TRBJ2-7,14,TRBV11-2,TGTGCCAGCAGCTTATCCTGGCCGAAGTACGAGCAGTACTTC,CASSLSWPKYEQYF
NA,TRBD1,TRBJ2-4,14,TRBV9,TGTGCCAGCAGCGTCACGACAGGGGGAAACATTCAGTACTTC,CASSVTTGGNIQYF
NA,NA,TRBJ1-4,12,TRBV28,TGTGCCAGCAGCCCTCAACGGGGTAAACTGTTTTTT,CASSPQRGKLFF
NA,TRBD1,TRBJ1-2,16,TRBV7-9,TGTGCCAGCACCCGAGGGACAGGGGGCTCGATCTATGGCTACACCTTC,CASTRGTGGSIYGYTF
NA,TRBD2,TRBJ2-7,15,TRBV7-8,TGTGCCAGCAGCCCCGGGGGGTCTAGCTCCTACGAGCAGTACTTC,CASSPGGSSSYEQYF
once,TRBD2,TRBJ2-2,17,TRBV9,TGTGCCAGCAGCCAGGGTATGACTAGCGGGGCCACCGGGGAGCTGTTTTTT,CASSQGMTSGATGELFF
once,NA,TRBJ1-4,22,TRBV24-1,TGTGCCACCAGTGATTTCGGCACAGGGTGCAGGCCTGTCCCTGCAACTAATGAAAAACTGTTTTTT,CATSDFGTGCRPVPATNEKLFF
once,TRBD1,TRBJ1-2,18,TRBV4-1,TGCGCCAGCAGCCAAGGGCTCTCCGGGACAGGGTATGACTATGGCTACACCTTC,CASSQGLSGTGYDYGYTF
few,TRBD1,TRBJ1-5,19,TRBV4-1,TGCGCCAGCAGCCACCATCCGGGACAGGGTGGCAGTAGCAATCAGCCCCAGCATTTT,CASSHHPGQGGSSNQPQHF
NA,TRBD2,TRBJ2-1,15,TRBV11-2,TGTGCCAGCAGCTCCAGCGGGGGAGGATACAATGAGCAGTTCTTC,CASSSSGGGYNEQFF
NA,TRBD2,TRBJ2-7,14,TRBV6-5,TGTGCCAGCAGACTACCGGGACTATCCCACGAGCAGTACTTC,CASRLPGLSHEQYF
NA,NA,TRBJ1-2,18,TRBV2,TGTGCCAGCAGTTTAATATTGACCGGGTCCCAGGGGAACTATGGCTACACCTTC,CASSLILTGSQGNYGYTF
NA,NA,TRBJ1-1,14,TRBV7-9,TGTGCCAGCAGCTTAGTTGCAGGGGACACTGAAGCTTTCTTT,CASSLVAGDTEAFF
once,NA,TRBJ1-6,16,TRBV5-4,TGTGCCAGCAGCTGGGGGGGATGGACAGATAATTCACCCCTCCACTTT,CASSWGGWTDNSPLHF
NA,TRBD2,TRBJ2-7,16,TRBV27,TGTGCCAGCAGTCCCCAGACTAGCGGGGGGCCCTACGAGCAGTACTTC,CASSPQTSGGPYEQYF
NA,NA,TRBJ1-2,15,TRBV11-2,TGTGCCAGCAGCACCCGGGACAAAATTAACTATGGCTACACCTTC,CASSTRDKINYGYTF
NA,TRBD1,TRBJ1-2,17,TRBV5-6,TGTGCCAGCAGCTTGGGAGGTGCAGGGGGCTCATACTATGGCTACACCTTC,CASSLGGAGGSYYGYTF
NA,TRBD2,TRBJ2-4,16,TRBV5-4,TGTGCCAGCAGCTTGGCTTTCGCTAGCGGGGAGAACATTCAGTACTTC,CASSLAFASGENIQYF
NA,NA,TRBJ1-5,16,TRBV10-3,TGTGCCATCAGTGACGGGGACACCAATAGCAATCAGCCCCAGCATTTT,CAISDGDTNSNQPQHF